The rows below give T cell receptor beta chains drawn from one sample of a study of breast tumors, draining lymph nodes, adjacent tissues. Each CDR3 protein is one row after TCRdb ran MiXCR on the multiplex PCR reads. The table includes 80,000 to 130,000 distinct CDR3 sequences, around 20% detected once. The sample comprised axillary lymph node tissue. These receptors were taken from a female donor with breast cancer. Some clones in this sample may be carry-over from other donors' samples. Each CDR3 is given without its conserved first and last residue. A D gene is named only where the DNA matches it firmly.

d_call	v_call	j_call	cdr3_aa
-	TRBV5-1	TRBJ2-7	ASSLDTGTASYEQY
-	TRBV4-1	TRBJ2-7	ASSRLMGRRDSYEQY
-	TRBV9	TRBJ1-4	ASSVGGEPITNEKLF
-	TRBV9	TRBJ2-6	ASSTTGLPGANVLT
TRBD1	TRBV28	TRBJ1-5	ASSSGTGYQPQH
TRBD1	TRBV28	TRBJ1-5	ASSPGTGYSNQPQH
TRBD1	TRBV3-1	TRBJ1-6	ASSHLRTGSSPLH
-	TRBV2	TRBJ2-7	ASSGNRDGASYEQY
-	TRBV27	TRBJ1-5	ASSLSFGRGFNQPQH
TRBD1	TRBV5-6	TRBJ1-5	ASGRGQDHQPQH
-	TRBV7-6	TRBJ2-5	ASSPAWAATTEETQY
-	TRBV7-9	TRBJ2-2	ASGPGWVGELF
TRBD2	TRBV12-3/TRBV12-4	TRBJ2-5	ASSLRTSGLTQETQY
TRBD2	TRBV14	TRBJ2-1	ASSPRTSGSPEQF
-	TRBV7-9	TRBJ1-2	ASSLFPVGKTGYT
TRBD1	TRBV20-1	TRBJ2-7	SARDSRTGVGEQY